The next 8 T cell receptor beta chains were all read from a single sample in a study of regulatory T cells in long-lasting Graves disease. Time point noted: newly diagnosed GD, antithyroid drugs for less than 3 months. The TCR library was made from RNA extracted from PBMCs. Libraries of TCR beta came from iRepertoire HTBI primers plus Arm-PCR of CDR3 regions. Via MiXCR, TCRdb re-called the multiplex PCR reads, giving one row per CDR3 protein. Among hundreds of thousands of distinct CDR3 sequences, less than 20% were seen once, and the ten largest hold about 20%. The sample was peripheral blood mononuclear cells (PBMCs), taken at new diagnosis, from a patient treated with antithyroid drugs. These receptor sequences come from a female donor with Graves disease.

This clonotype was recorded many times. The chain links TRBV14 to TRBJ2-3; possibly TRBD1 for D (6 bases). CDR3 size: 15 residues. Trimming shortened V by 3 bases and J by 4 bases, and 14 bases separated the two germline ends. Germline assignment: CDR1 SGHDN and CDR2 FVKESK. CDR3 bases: TGTGCCAGCAGCCAGGCCAGGGGTATTTCAGATACGCAGTATTTT. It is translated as CASSQARGISDTQYF.

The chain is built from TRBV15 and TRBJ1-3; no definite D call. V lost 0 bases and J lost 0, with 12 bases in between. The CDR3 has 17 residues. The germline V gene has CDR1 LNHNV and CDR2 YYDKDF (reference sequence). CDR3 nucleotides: TGTGCCACCAGCAGAGATTTTGGCGGCTTCTCTGGAAACACCATATATTTT. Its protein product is CATSRDFGGFSGNTIYF.

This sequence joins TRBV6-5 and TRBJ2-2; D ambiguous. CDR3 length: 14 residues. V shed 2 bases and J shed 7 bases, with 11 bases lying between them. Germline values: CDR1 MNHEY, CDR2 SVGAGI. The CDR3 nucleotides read TGTGCCAGCAGTTACGGGTACAGTGGCGGGGAGCTGTTTTTT. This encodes CASSYGYSGGELFF.

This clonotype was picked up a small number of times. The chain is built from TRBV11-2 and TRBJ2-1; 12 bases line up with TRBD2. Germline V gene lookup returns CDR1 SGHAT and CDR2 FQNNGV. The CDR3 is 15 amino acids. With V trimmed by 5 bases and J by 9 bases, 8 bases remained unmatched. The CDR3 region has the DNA TGTGCCAGCAGCCCGACTAGCGGGAGTAAGGTTGAGCAGTTCTTC. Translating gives CASSPTSGSKVEQFF. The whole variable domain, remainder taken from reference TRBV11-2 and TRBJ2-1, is EAGVAQSPRYKIIEKRQSVAFWCNPISGHATLYWYQQILGQGPKLLIQFQNNGVVDDSQLPKDRFSAERLKGVDSTLKIQPAKLEDSAVYLCASSPTSGSKVEQFFGPGTRLTVL.

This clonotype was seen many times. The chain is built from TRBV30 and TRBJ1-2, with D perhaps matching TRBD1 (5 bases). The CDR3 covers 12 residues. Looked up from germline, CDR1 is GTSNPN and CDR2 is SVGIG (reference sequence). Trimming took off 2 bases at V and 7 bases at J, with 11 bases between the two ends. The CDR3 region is CAWSLTAGGYTF. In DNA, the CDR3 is TGTGCCTGGAGTTTGACAGCGGGTGGCTACACCTTC.

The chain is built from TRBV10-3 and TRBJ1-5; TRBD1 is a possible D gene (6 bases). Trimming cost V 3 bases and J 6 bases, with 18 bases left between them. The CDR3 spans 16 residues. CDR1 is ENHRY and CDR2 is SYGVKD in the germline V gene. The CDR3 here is CAISDLSDRIGQPQHF. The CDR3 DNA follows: TGTGCCATCAGTGACCTATCTGACAGGATCGGTCAGCCCCAGCATTTT.

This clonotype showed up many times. The CDR3: CASSHLPQGMVEKLFF. CDR3 DNA sequence: TGTGCCAGCAGTCACCTTCCACAGGGTATGGTTGAAAAACTGTTTTTT. The V and J genes are TRBV12-3 or TRBV12-4 and TRBJ1-4, with D possibly being TRBD1 (6 bases). The ends were cut back, 5 bases at V and 7 bases at J, with 20 bases in the middle. The CDR3 covers 16 residues.

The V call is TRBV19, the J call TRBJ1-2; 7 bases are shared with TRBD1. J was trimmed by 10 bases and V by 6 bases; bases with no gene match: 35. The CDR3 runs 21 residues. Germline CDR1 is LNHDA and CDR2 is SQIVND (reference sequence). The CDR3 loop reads CASRIPPGTAPTTALWSDYTF. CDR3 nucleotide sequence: TGTGCCAGTAGAATACCTCCGGGGACAGCGCCCACAACCGCCTTATGGTCTGACTACACCTTC.